This T cell receptor beta chain was identified during a study of Ad26.COV2.S vaccination and SARS-CoV-2 variants. The wider study: Administration of Ad26.COV2.S was intramuscular, either once or twice 56 days apart. Findings of the study overall: Placebo recipients and vaccine recipients were similar in non-spike TCR breadth. In vaccinated individuals, spike-specific CD8+ and CD4+ T cell responses reportedly displayed substantial breadth.

The sample's treatment: roughly 19 received Ad26.COV2.S at low or high dose, single or two shots; roughly five received placebo; per-sample allocation not given. Sampling happened 63 days after the first vaccine or placebo injection. Method: immunoSEQ multiplex PCR; TCRdb's copy keeps in-frame clones and lacks some. This sample has around 320,000 clones; around nine tenths occur once, and the top ten carry approximately 3.6%. In germline, CDR1 is LGHNA, CDR2 YSLEER. CDR3 length equals 14 residues. Between the trimmed V and J ends, which lost 0 bases and 1 base, there was a span of 3 bases. In regard to this clone: Its antigen is unknown.

The V call is TRBV4-3, the J call TRBJ2-2; unclear D gene. The sequencing here drew on peripheral blood, taken in a trial of Ad26.COV2.S vaccine versus placebo. The clonotype comes from a person aged 18-60 years who received the Ad26.COV2.S COVID-19 vaccine or a placebo. CDR3 in DNA: TGCGCCAGCAGCCAAGACCAGAACACCGGGGAGCTGTTTTTT. This translates into CASSQDQNTGELFF.